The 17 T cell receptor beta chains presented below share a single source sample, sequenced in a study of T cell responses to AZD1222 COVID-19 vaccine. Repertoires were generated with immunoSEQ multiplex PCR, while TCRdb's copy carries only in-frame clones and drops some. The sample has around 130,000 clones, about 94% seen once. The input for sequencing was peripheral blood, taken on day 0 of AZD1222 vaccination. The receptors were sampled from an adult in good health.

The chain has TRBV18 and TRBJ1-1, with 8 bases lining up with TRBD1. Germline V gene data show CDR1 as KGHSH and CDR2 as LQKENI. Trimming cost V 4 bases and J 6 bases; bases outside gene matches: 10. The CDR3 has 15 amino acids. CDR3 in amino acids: CASSQRQGNGAEAFF. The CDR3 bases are TGTGCCAGCTCACAAAGACAGGGGAATGGGGCTGAAGCTTTCTTT.

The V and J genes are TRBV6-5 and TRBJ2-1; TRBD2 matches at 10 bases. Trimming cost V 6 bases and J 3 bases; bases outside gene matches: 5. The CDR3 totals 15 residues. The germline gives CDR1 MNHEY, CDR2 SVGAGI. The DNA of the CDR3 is TGTGCCAGCAGGCTGAGGACTAGCGGCTACAATGAGCAGTTCTTC. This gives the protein CASRLRTSGYNEQFF.

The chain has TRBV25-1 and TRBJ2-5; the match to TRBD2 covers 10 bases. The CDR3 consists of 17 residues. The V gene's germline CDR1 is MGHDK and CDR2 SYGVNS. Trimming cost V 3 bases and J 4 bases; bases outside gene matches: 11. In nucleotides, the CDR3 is TGTGCCAGCAGTGACGTAATAGCGGGAGGAAGACGAGAGACCCAGTACTTC. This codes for CASSDVIAGGRRETQYF.

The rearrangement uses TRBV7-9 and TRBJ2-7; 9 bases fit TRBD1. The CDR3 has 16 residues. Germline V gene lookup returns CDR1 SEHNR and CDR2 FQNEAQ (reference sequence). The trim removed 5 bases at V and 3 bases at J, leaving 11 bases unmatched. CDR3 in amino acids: CASSREPGQGLYEQYF. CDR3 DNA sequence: TGTGCCAGCAGCCGCGAGCCGGGACAGGGTCTCTACGAGCAGTACTTC.

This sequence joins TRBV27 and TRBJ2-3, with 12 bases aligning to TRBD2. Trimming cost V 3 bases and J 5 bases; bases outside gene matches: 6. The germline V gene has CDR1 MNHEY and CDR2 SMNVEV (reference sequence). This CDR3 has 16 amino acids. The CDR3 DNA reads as TGTGCCAGCAGTTTGTCTAGCGGGAGGGGGGGAGATACGCAGTATTTT. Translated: CASSLSSGRGGDTQYF.

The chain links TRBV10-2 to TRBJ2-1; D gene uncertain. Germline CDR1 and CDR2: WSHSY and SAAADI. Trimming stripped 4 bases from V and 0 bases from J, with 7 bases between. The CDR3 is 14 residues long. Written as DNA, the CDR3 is TGCGCCAGCAGTGTGGGTAGCTCCTACAATGAGCAGTTCTTC. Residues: CASSVGSSYNEQFF.

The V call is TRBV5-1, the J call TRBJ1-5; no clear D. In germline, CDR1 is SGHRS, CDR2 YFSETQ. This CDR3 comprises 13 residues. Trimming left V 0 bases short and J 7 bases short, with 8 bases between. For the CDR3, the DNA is TGCGCCAGCAGCTTGGAAGTGGGACAGCCCCAGCATTTT. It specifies CASSLEVGQPQHF.

The CDR3 region has the DNA TGTGCCAGCAGCGACCTCACAGGGAACACTGAAGCTTTCTTT. Encoded protein: CASSDLTGNTEAFF. The rearrangement uses TRBV4-2 and TRBJ1-1; D may be TRBD1 (5 bases). Trimming pared 5 bases from V and 1 base from J, leaving 11 bases between. Germline lookup yields CDR1 LGHNA and CDR2 YNFKEQ. The CDR3 consists of 14 residues.

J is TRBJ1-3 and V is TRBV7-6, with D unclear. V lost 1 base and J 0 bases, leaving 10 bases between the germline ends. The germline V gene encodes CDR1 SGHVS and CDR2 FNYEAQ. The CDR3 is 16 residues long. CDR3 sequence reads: CASSLGPGSSGNTIYF. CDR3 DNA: TGTGCCAGCAGCTTAGGTCCTGGCAGCTCTGGAAACACCATATATTTT.

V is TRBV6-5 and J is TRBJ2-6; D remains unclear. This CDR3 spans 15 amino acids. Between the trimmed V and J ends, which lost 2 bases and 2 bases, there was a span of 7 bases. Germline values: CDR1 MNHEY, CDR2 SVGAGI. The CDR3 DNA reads TGTGCCAGCAGTTACGGTGAGGCTGGGGCCAACGTCCTGACTTTC. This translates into CASSYGEAGANVLTF.

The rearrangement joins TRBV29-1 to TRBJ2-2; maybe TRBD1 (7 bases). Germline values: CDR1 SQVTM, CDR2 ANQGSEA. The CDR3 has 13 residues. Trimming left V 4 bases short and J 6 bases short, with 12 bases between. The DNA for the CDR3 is TGCAGCGTTGGAACAGGGGAGGCCGGGGAGCTGTTTTTT. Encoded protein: CSVGTGEAGELFF.

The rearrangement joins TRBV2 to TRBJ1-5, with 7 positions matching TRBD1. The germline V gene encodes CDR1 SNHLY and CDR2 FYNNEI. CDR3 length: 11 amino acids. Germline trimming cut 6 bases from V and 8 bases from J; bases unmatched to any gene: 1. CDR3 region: CASRQGEPQHF. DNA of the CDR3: TGTGCCAGCAGGCAGGGGGAGCCCCAGCATTTT.

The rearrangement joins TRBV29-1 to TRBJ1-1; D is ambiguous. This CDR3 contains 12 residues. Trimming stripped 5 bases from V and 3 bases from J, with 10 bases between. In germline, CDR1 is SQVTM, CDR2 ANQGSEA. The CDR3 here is CSVTPGDTEAFF. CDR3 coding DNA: TGCAGCGTTACCCCTGGGGACACTGAAGCTTTCTTT.

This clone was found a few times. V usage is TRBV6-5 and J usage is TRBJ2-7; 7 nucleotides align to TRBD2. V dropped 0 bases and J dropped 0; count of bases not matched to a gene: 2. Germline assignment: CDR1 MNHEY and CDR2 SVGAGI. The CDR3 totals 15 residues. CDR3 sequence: CASSYSGRSSYEQYF. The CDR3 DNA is TGTGCCAGCAGTTACTCCGGGAGGAGCTCCTACGAGCAGTACTTC.

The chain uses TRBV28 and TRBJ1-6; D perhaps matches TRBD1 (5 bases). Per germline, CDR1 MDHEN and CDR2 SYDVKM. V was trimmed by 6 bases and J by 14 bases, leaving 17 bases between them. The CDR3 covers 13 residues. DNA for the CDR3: TGTGCCAGCAGGGCGGGACTCCCTATTTCCCTCCACTTT. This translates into CASRAGLPISLHF.

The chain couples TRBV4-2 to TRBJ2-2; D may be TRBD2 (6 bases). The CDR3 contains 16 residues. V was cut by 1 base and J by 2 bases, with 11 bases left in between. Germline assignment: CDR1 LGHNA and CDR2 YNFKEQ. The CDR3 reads CASSQVSRENTGELFF. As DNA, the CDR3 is TGTGCCAGCAGCCAAGTCTCGCGGGAAAACACCGGGGAGCTGTTTTTT.

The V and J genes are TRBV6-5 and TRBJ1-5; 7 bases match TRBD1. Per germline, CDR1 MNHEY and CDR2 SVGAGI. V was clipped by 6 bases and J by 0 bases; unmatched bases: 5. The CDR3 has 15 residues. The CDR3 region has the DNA TGTGCCAGCAGCCCGGACAGGAGTAGCAATCAGCCCCAGCATTTT. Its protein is CASSPDRSSNQPQHF.